This is a list of T cell receptor beta chains from one sample in a study of cytomegalovirus exposure and HLA in healthy donors. Libraries were prepared by immunoSEQ multiplex PCR; TCRdb keeps only in-frame clonotypes and omits some of them. The sample records about 220,000 clones, approximately 88% being singletons. The sample taken for sequencing was PBMCs. Every receptor here comes from a boy aged 2 to 9 in good health and CMV-seronegative. Both conserved end residues are part of each CDR3. D genes are given only for firm matches. A clone size is listed for some rows: how often the clone was seen (once, few, many), or a class if it is expanded.

V gene: TRBV7-9; J gene: TRBJ2-5; clone size: once; D gene: TRBD2; CDR3 protein: CASSLDLAGDKETQYF; CDR3 DNA: TGTGCCAGCAGCTTAGATCTAGCGGGAGATAAGGAGACCCAGTACTTC
V gene: TRBV5-1; J gene: TRBJ1-2; clone size: -; D gene: TRBD1; CDR3 protein: CASSLGDSPGYTF; CDR3 DNA: TGCGCCAGCAGCTTGGGGGACAGTCCGGGCTACACCTTC
V gene: TRBV9; J gene: TRBJ1-6; clone size: -; D gene: TRBD1; CDR3 protein: CASSSQGSSSYNSPLHF; CDR3 DNA: TGTGCCAGCAGCTCACAGGGGTCGAGCTCCTATAATTCACCCCTCCACTTT
V gene: TRBV7-9; J gene: TRBJ1-1; clone size: -; D gene: -; CDR3 protein: CASSLAGANTEAFF; CDR3 DNA: TGTGCCAGCAGCTTAGCAGGAGCGAACACTGAAGCTTTCTTT
V gene: TRBV19; J gene: TRBJ2-7; clone size: -; D gene: -; CDR3 protein: CASSITGFREQYF; CDR3 DNA: TGTGCCAGTAGTATTACGGGGTTTCGCGAGCAGTACTTC
V gene: TRBV5-1; J gene: TRBJ2-1; clone size: -; D gene: -; CDR3 protein: CASSYRDGWGNEQFF; CDR3 DNA: TGCGCCAGCAGCTACAGGGACGGATGGGGGAATGAGCAGTTCTTC
V gene: TRBV19; J gene: TRBJ1-1; clone size: few; D gene: -; CDR3 protein: CASSMGANTEAFF; CDR3 DNA: TGTGCCAGTAGTATGGGGGCGAACACTGAAGCTTTCTTT
V gene: TRBV27; J gene: TRBJ1-1; clone size: few; D gene: -; CDR3 protein: CASSFRGLTNTEAFF; CDR3 DNA: TGTGCCAGCAGTTTCCGCGGACTCACGAACACTGAAGCTTTCTTT
V gene: TRBV6-1; J gene: TRBJ1-4; clone size: few; D gene: TRBD1; CDR3 protein: CATDRGSREKLFF; CDR3 DNA: TGTGCCACCGACAGGGGCTCGAGGGAAAAACTGTTTTTT
V gene: TRBV27; J gene: TRBJ1-2; clone size: -; D gene: TRBD1; CDR3 protein: CASSPRTGPNYGYTF; CDR3 DNA: TGTGCCAGCAGTCCGAGGACAGGACCCAACTATGGCTACACCTTC
V gene: TRBV13; J gene: TRBJ2-3; clone size: -; D gene: -; CDR3 protein: CASSPAGPRGLDTQYF; CDR3 DNA: TGTGCCAGCAGCCCCGCGGGCCCCCGGGGGTTGGATACGCAGTATTTT
V gene: TRBV21-1; J gene: TRBJ1-1; clone size: -; D gene: -; CDR3 protein: CASSKSMNTEAFF; CDR3 DNA: TGTGCCAGCAGCAAAAGCATGAACACTGAAGCTTTCTTT
V gene: TRBV7-6; J gene: TRBJ2-3; clone size: -; D gene: -; CDR3 protein: CASSFSGTHDTQYF; CDR3 DNA: TGTGCCAGCAGCTTCTCTGGGACTCACGATACGCAGTATTTT
V gene: TRBV27; J gene: TRBJ2-1; clone size: -; D gene: TRBD1; CDR3 protein: CASSYGTGNEQFF; CDR3 DNA: TGTGCCAGCAGTTACGGGACAGGGAATGAGCAGTTCTTC
V gene: TRBV4-1; J gene: TRBJ1-6; clone size: -; D gene: -; CDR3 protein: CASSQSTGQYNSPLHF; CDR3 DNA: TGCGCCAGCAGCCAATCAACGGGACAATATAATTCACCCCTCCACTTT
V gene: TRBV2; J gene: TRBJ2-7; clone size: -; D gene: -; CDR3 protein: CASIPWTDSYEQYF; CDR3 DNA: TGTGCCAGCATCCCGTGGACAGATTCCTACGAGCAGTACTTC
V gene: TRBV6-5; J gene: TRBJ1-2; clone size: -; D gene: -; CDR3 protein: CASSYSGSGGYTF; CDR3 DNA: TGTGCCAGCAGTTACTCTGGGTCGGGTGGCTACACCTTC
V gene: TRBV6-6; J gene: TRBJ1-6; clone size: -; D gene: TRBD1; CDR3 protein: CASSQDRPLHF; CDR3 DNA: TGTGCCAGCAGTCAGGACAGGCCCCTCCACTTT
V gene: TRBV5-6; J gene: TRBJ2-7; clone size: once; D gene: TRBD2; CDR3 protein: CASSLALGLAGFTYEQYF; CDR3 DNA: TGTGCCAGCAGCTTGGCCCTGGGGCTAGCGGGTTTTACCTACGAGCAGTACTTC
V gene: TRBV19; J gene: TRBJ2-7; clone size: -; D gene: -; CDR3 protein: CASSMGAGTNYEQYF; CDR3 DNA: TGTGCCAGTAGTATGGGGGCCGGGACAAACTACGAGCAGTACTTC
V gene: TRBV19; J gene: TRBJ1-1; clone size: -; D gene: -; CDR3 protein: CASSTRGGTEAFF; CDR3 DNA: TGTGCCAGTAGTACCCGTGGCGGCACTGAAGCTTTCTTT
V gene: TRBV11-2; J gene: TRBJ2-7; clone size: once; D gene: -; CDR3 protein: CASSPSTGTHYEQYF; CDR3 DNA: TGTGCCAGCAGCCCGAGTACGGGGACACACTACGAGCAGTACTTC
V gene: TRBV9; J gene: TRBJ2-5; clone size: -; D gene: TRBD2; CDR3 protein: CASSGSGRPQETQYF; CDR3 DNA: TGTGCCAGCAGCGGTAGCGGGCGACCTCAAGAGACCCAGTACTTC
V gene: TRBV29-1; J gene: TRBJ1-2; clone size: -; D gene: -; CDR3 protein: CSVEDREGIGYTF; CDR3 DNA: TGCAGCGTTGAAGATCGGGAGGGCATAGGCTACACCTTC
V gene: TRBV4-1; J gene: TRBJ2-7; clone size: -; D gene: TRBD2; CDR3 protein: CASSQPSSGTYEQYF; CDR3 DNA: TGCGCCAGCAGCCAACCTTCCAGCGGGACCTACGAGCAGTACTTC
V gene: TRBV30; J gene: TRBJ1-2; clone size: -; D gene: -; CDR3 protein: CAWRRGKHLLLRGYGYTF; CDR3 DNA: TGTGCCTGGAGGAGAGGGAAACACCTCCTCCTTCGGGGCTATGGCTACACCTTC
V gene: TRBV5-6; J gene: TRBJ2-2; clone size: -; D gene: TRBD2; CDR3 protein: CASSLVASGSRLAGELFF; CDR3 DNA: TGTGCCAGCAGCTTGGTCGCTAGCGGGAGTAGGCTGGCCGGGGAGCTGTTTTTT
V gene: TRBV10-2; J gene: TRBJ2-1; clone size: -; D gene: TRBD2; CDR3 protein: CARISGGGYNEQFF; CDR3 DNA: TGCGCCAGAATTTCGGGGGGGGGTTACAATGAGCAGTTCTTC
V gene: TRBV30; J gene: TRBJ2-1; clone size: -; D gene: -; CDR3 protein: CAWSVRGFGGALYNEQFF; CDR3 DNA: TGTGCCTGGAGTGTGAGGGGGTTTGGGGGGGCCCTGTACAATGAGCAGTTCTTC
V gene: TRBV7-8; J gene: TRBJ2-5; clone size: -; D gene: -; CDR3 protein: CASSSGGLPETPQETQYF; CDR3 DNA: TGTGCCAGCAGCTCCGGGGGACTTCCTGAGACACCACAAGAGACCCAGTACTTC
V gene: TRBV7-8; J gene: TRBJ2-7; clone size: -; D gene: -; CDR3 protein: CASSLGAGPPEYEQYF; CDR3 DNA: TGTGCCAGCAGCTTAGGTGCGGGGCCCCCGGAGTACGAGCAGTACTTC
V gene: TRBV7-9; J gene: TRBJ2-5; clone size: once; D gene: -; CDR3 protein: CASSLDSGTQYF; CDR3 DNA: TGTGCCAGCAGCTTAGACTCCGGGACCCAGTACTTC
V gene: TRBV27; J gene: TRBJ1-2; clone size: -; D gene: TRBD1; CDR3 protein: CASSQRTGDGYTF; CDR3 DNA: TGTGCCAGCAGTCAGCGGACAGGGGATGGCTACACCTTC
V gene: TRBV19; J gene: TRBJ1-2; clone size: -; D gene: TRBD1; CDR3 protein: CASQIGQGYGYTF; CDR3 DNA: TGTGCCAGCCAGATTGGACAGGGCTATGGCTACACCTTC
V gene: TRBV19; J gene: TRBJ1-2; clone size: once; D gene: TRBD1; CDR3 protein: CASSILLGTGAGGYTF; CDR3 DNA: TGTGCCAGTAGTATACTTCTTGGGACAGGGGCTGGGGGCTACACCTTC
V gene: TRBV7-3; J gene: TRBJ1-2; clone size: -; D gene: -; CDR3 protein: CASSPPGGRDGYTF; CDR3 DNA: TGTGCCAGCAGCCCCCCGGGGGGGCGAGATGGCTACACCTTC
V gene: TRBV6-5; J gene: TRBJ2-7; clone size: -; D gene: -; CDR3 protein: CASSVGEFYEQYF; CDR3 DNA: TGTGCCAGCAGCGTCGGGGAGTTCTACGAGCAGTACTTC
V gene: TRBV5-1; J gene: TRBJ2-7; clone size: once; D gene: TRBD2; CDR3 protein: CASSSVQSGAGTYEQYF; CDR3 DNA: TGCGCCAGCAGCTCCGTCCAAAGCGGGGCCGGGACCTACGAGCAGTACTTC